Listed below are T cell receptor beta chains from one sample, sequenced in a study of OX40 agonist ivuxolimab in advanced cancers. TCRdb's table, derived via immunoSEQ multiplex PCR, lists solely in-frame clones and lacks some. The data contain tens of thousands of clones, around 86% of them seen just once; the ten biggest clones take up approximately 2%. The sample consisted of CD4+ or CD8+ T cells sorted from blood, taken in a trial of the OX40 agonist ivuxolimab. The receptors here all came from an adult with an advanced solid tumor such as melanoma, head and neck, liver or kidney cancer. The conserved cysteine and the conserved F or W are not part of the CDR3 here. Fields, in order: V gene, J gene, CDR3 protein.

v_gene: TRBV19; j_gene: TRBJ2-5; CDR3aa: ASSIGRTGGLETQY
v_gene: TRBV2; j_gene: TRBJ1-1; CDR3aa: ASRVGQMNTEAF
v_gene: TRBV6-5; j_gene: TRBJ1-2; CDR3aa: ASSYSWSSNYGYT
v_gene: TRBV7-9; j_gene: TRBJ2-2; CDR3aa: ASNGGSANTGELF
v_gene: TRBV7-8; j_gene: TRBJ1-6; CDR3aa: ASSLRSGTGLDSPLH
v_gene: TRBV29-1; j_gene: TRBJ2-4; CDR3aa: SVESGNKNIQY
v_gene: TRBV9; j_gene: TRBJ2-7; CDR3aa: ASSVGSSGGKAEQY
v_gene: TRBV11-3; j_gene: TRBJ2-7; CDR3aa: ASSQRQGSSYEQY
v_gene: TRBV5-1; j_gene: TRBJ2-3; CDR3aa: ASSLALAGDTQY
v_gene: TRBV5-5; j_gene: TRBJ2-3; CDR3aa: ASSLLGGTDTQY
v_gene: TRBV15; j_gene: TRBJ2-1; CDR3aa: ATSRDQPSVGDEQF
v_gene: TRBV7-3; j_gene: TRBJ2-3; CDR3aa: ASSGTGADTQY
v_gene: TRBV5-5; j_gene: TRBJ2-2; CDR3aa: ASRIRDTNTGELF
v_gene: TRBV5-6; j_gene: TRBJ2-7; CDR3aa: ASSPGTGVYEQY
v_gene: TRBV6-5; j_gene: TRBJ1-1; CDR3aa: ANVGEPNTEAF
v_gene: TRBV9; j_gene: TRBJ2-7; CDR3aa: ASSVGPSYEQY
v_gene: TRBV7-8; j_gene: TRBJ2-7; CDR3aa: ASSANTGYEQY
v_gene: TRBV2; j_gene: TRBJ2-7; CDR3aa: ASIAQGADEQY
v_gene: TRBV11-2; j_gene: TRBJ2-1; CDR3aa: ASSTPTGDNEQF
v_gene: TRBV2; j_gene: TRBJ1-5; CDR3aa: ASRRTGVTDNQPQH
v_gene: TRBV7-6; j_gene: TRBJ1-1; CDR3aa: ASSSTLDTEAF
v_gene: TRBV9; j_gene: TRBJ1-2; CDR3aa: ASSPVGRDSGYT
v_gene: TRBV7-3; j_gene: TRBJ2-7; CDR3aa: ASSPQDGTYEQY
v_gene: TRBV6-5; j_gene: TRBJ2-7; CDR3aa: ASSTTGITYEQY
v_gene: TRBV11-1; j_gene: TRBJ2-1; CDR3aa: ASSLAASAGGNNEQF
v_gene: TRBV30; j_gene: TRBJ1-2; CDR3aa: AWLTGGGYT
v_gene: TRBV9; j_gene: TRBJ1-3; CDR3aa: ASSPRDQSLAGNTIY
v_gene: TRBV7-9; j_gene: TRBJ2-7; CDR3aa: ASSSYGTGGDEQY
v_gene: TRBV19; j_gene: TRBJ2-6; CDR3aa: ASSTISPDRDLT
v_gene: TRBV7-3; j_gene: TRBJ1-4; CDR3aa: ASSSRANEKLF
v_gene: TRBV6-5; j_gene: TRBJ1-2; CDR3aa: ASSYSPGLLGQGYT
v_gene: TRBV15; j_gene: TRBJ2-1; CDR3aa: ATWTGAYYNEQF
v_gene: TRBV28; j_gene: TRBJ1-1; CDR3aa: ASSSPGGANTEAF
v_gene: TRBV7-2; j_gene: TRBJ1-5; CDR3aa: ASSWEASDQPQH
v_gene: TRBV28; j_gene: TRBJ1-4; CDR3aa: ASSRNRGTNEKLF
v_gene: TRBV7-3; j_gene: TRBJ2-3; CDR3aa: ASSPPGTDTQY
v_gene: TRBV29-1; j_gene: TRBJ2-3; CDR3aa: SVRTGASTDTQY
v_gene: TRBV11-2; j_gene: TRBJ1-4; CDR3aa: ASSSTQGANEKLF
v_gene: TRBV19; j_gene: TRBJ2-1; CDR3aa: ASNQLATYNEQF
v_gene: TRBV5-6; j_gene: TRBJ2-2; CDR3aa: ASSLRGNTGELF
v_gene: TRBV9; j_gene: TRBJ1-2; CDR3aa: ASSSTWLGEEGGYT
v_gene: TRBV5-1; j_gene: TRBJ2-1; CDR3aa: ASTSGRNEQF
v_gene: TRBV14; j_gene: TRBJ2-2; CDR3aa: ASSTGTRSTGELF
v_gene: TRBV18; j_gene: TRBJ2-1; CDR3aa: ASSPDSPVKGINEQF
v_gene: TRBV19; j_gene: TRBJ2-7; CDR3aa: ASSTGQGTYEQY
v_gene: TRBV19; j_gene: TRBJ2-5; CDR3aa: ASSSQGVETQY
v_gene: TRBV9; j_gene: TRBJ2-2; CDR3aa: ASSVAGGGTGELF